Here is one T cell receptor (beta chain) with its context. The antigen is unknown. The data belong to a study of cytomegalovirus exposure and HLA in healthy donors. Study results and caveats: Later genetic work tied a missense DCLRE1C variant to beta-chain V and J trimming. Later, an analysis showed that TCR beta chains associated with HLA were more clonally expanded than others that were equally common. Per a prior analysis, the majority of TCR beta V segments were productive roughly 87% or roughly 30% of the time.

The V gene end was trimmed by 4 bases and the J gene end by 0 bases; junction bases not matched to a gene: 5. The V gene's germline CDR1 is SGDLS and CDR2 YYNGEE. The CDR3 covers 15 residues. This PCR relied on a set of 60 Vbeta primers and 13 Jbeta primers. The assay was immunoSEQ multiplex PCR, and TCRdb's table has in-frame clones only and misses some. Of about 65,000 clones in the sample, 55% to 65% were seen once. This chain joins TRBV9 and TRBJ2-7; 9 positions match TRBD1. This TCR derives from a man between 25 and 39 years old in good health and CMV-seronegative. Source material: PBMCs. CDR3 coding DNA: TGTGCCAGCAGCTCTCGGACAGGGGCCTCCTACGAGCAGTACTTC. Translation gives CASSSRTGASYEQYF. The variable domain in full, with the rest retrieved from reference TRBV9 and TRBJ2-7, is DSGVTQTPKHLITATGQRVTLRCSPRSGDLSVYWYQQSLDQGLQFLIQYYNGEERAKGNILERFSAQQFPDLHSELNLSSLELGDSALYFCASSSRTGASYEQYFGPGTRLTVT.